The present TCR beta chain was sequenced within a study of identifying expanded T cells in peripheral blood. Overall study results and limits: Across healthy donors, higher total template counts meant significantly greater approximately two-week count variance.

The V end was cut by 8 bases, the J end by 4 bases, with 23 bases between. This CDR3 comprises 16 residues. Germline V gene data show CDR1 as SGHRS and CDR2 as YFSETQ. Produced via immunoSEQ multiplex PCR; TCRdb's table is partial and in-frame only. The sample lists around 70,000 clones; roughly 88% were seen once. To note about this clone: Its antigen is not identified.

This TCR came from a person between 18 and 75 years old in good health. This chain uses TRBV5-1 with TRBJ2-3; D is ambiguous. Sequencing input: blood. CDR3 residues: CASCAAVPSSSDTQYF. CDR3 bases: TGCGCCAGTTGCGCGGCGGTCCCCAGTTCGTCAGATACGCAGTATTTT.